This T cell receptor (beta chain) was captured in a study of Ad26.COV2.S vaccination and SARS-CoV-2 variants. The method was immunoSEQ multiplex PCR; TCRdb's version includes in-frame clones alone and lacks a portion of them. Of about 680,000 clones listed, more than 80% were seen once; the top ten hold around 1.5%. V dropped 1 base and J dropped 8 bases, with 13 bases sitting between them. The CDR3 totals 14 residues. From germline, CDR1 is SGHRS and CDR2 YFSETQ. Treatment defined: some 20 received Ad26.COV2.S at low or high dose, single or two shots; several received placebo; per-sample allocation not given. Following the first vaccine or placebo injection, samples were taken on day 63.

The source was peripheral blood, collected in a trial of Ad26.COV2.S vaccine versus placebo. The sequence came from a person aged 18-65 years who received the Ad26.COV2.S COVID-19 vaccine or a placebo. The chain joins TRBV5-1 to TRBJ1-3; maybe TRBD1 (5 bases). CDR3 amino acids: CASSLTGAPDTIYF. DNA for the CDR3: TGCGCCAGCAGCTTGACAGGAGCTCCGGACACCATATATTTT. Full variable domain (missing parts from reference TRBV5-1 and TRBJ1-3): KAGVTQTPRYLIKTRGQQVTLSCSPISGHRSVSWYQQTPGQGLQFLFEYFSETQRNKGNFPGRFSGRQFSNSRSEMNVSTLELGDSALYLCASSLTGAPDTIYFGEGSWLTVV.